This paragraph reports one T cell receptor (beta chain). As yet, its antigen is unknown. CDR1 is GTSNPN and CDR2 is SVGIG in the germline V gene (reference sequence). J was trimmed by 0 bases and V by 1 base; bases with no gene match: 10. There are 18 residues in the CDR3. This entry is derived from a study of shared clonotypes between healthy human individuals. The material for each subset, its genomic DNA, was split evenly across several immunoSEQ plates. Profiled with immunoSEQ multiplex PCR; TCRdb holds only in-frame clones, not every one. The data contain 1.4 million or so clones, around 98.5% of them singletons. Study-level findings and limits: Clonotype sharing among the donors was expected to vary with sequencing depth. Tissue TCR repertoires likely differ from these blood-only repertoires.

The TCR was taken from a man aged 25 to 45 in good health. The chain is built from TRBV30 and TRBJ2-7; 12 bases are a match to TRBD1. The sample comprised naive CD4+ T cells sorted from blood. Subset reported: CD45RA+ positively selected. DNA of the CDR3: TGTGCCTGGAGTGCGGGACAGGGGGCGCCTAGGAGCTCCTACGAGCAGTACTTC. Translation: CAWSAGQGAPRSSYEQYF.